Sequencing of this T cell receptor (beta chain) was carried out in a study of beta chain features in type 1 diabetes. Study-wide results and caveats: cDNA-based reads could over-represent cells with high TCR expression. Compared with healthy donors, patients appeared to share more similar naive, central memory and regulatory TCRB repertoires. VDJ junctions in type 1 diabetes patients carried more deletions and fewer insertions.

TCRB transcripts that were expressed got sequenced, as all of the isolated RNA had been reverse transcribed. Assay: immunoSEQ multiplex PCR; the TCRdb copy retains only in-frame clones and omits some. In the table there are roughly 140,000 clones, under 9.5% of which are singletons. Concerning this clone: Its antigen is not known.

The CDR3 totals 12 residues. The germline CDR1 and CDR2 sequences are GTSNPN and SVGIG (reference sequence). Trimming took 4 bases from V and 2 from J, leaving 8 bases between them. V gene TRBV30 combines with J gene TRBJ2-5, with D perhaps TRBD1 (6 bases). The sequencing input was central memory CD4+ T cells from blood. This TCR derives from a man younger than 35 in good health. This CDR3 is CAWTRGQETQYF. DNA for the CDR3: TGTGCCTGGACAAGGGGGCAAGAGACCCAGTACTTC.